The 29 T cell receptor beta chains below come from one sample, sequenced in a study of blood T cell repertoires in COVID-19. TCRdb's copy holds only in-frame clones and misses some; the assay was immunoSEQ multiplex PCR. This table has some 90,000 clones, around 88% appearing once. Sequenced input: peripheral blood. Receptors originate from a woman of 80 years or more with acute or convalescent COVID-19.

The chain couples TRBV2 to TRBJ1-5; TRBD1 might be the D (6 bases). The germline gives CDR1 SNHLY, CDR2 FYNNEI. Trimming cost V 2 bases and J 0 bases, with 8 bases left between them. This CDR3 region has 15 residues. For the CDR3, the DNA is TGTGCCAGCAGTGAACAGGGGTATAGCAATCAGCCCCAGCATTTT. It is translated as CASSEQGYSNQPQHF.

The chain joins TRBV6-1 to TRBJ2-1; TRBD2 matches at 9 bases. In germline, CDR1 is MNHNS, CDR2 SASEGT. This CDR3 region has 19 residues. Trimming removed 1 base from V and 0 bases from J; junction bases left unmatched: 10. The CDR3 protein is CASSEEGLAGVSSYNEQFF. CDR3 bases: TGTGCCAGCAGTGAAGAGGGTTTAGCGGGGGTTTCCTCCTACAATGAGCAGTTCTTC.

The V and J genes are TRBV9 and TRBJ2-1, with 7 positions matching TRBD1. Germline-derived CDR1 and CDR2 are SGDLS and YYNGEE. The junction had 9 bases not matched to a gene; V was cut back by 0 bases and J by 9 bases. The CDR3 runs 15 residues. Here the CDR3 reads CASSVGGDRVTEQFF. CDR3 nucleotides: TGTGCCAGCAGCGTAGGAGGTGACAGGGTCACTGAGCAGTTCTTC.

This clone showed up just once. This chain connects TRBV7-8 to TRBJ2-3, with D perhaps TRBD1 (6 bases). With 5 bases removed from V and 6 bases from J, the gap between germline ends came to 12 bases. The length of the CDR3 is 13 residues. Germline V lookup: CDR1 SGHVS, CDR2 FQNEAQ. In DNA form, the CDR3 reads TGTGCCAGCAGCACCACCCAGGGGGATACGCAGTATTTT. Its protein is CASSTTQGDTQYF. The complete variable domain, with remaining parts taken from reference TRBV7-8 and TRBJ2-3, reads GAGVSQSPRYKVAKRGQDVALRCDPISGHVSLFWYQQALGQGPEFLTYFQNEAQLDKSGLPSDRFFAERPEGSVSTLKIQRTQQEDSAVYLCASSTTQGDTQYFGPGTRLTVL.

This chain links TRBV10-3 with TRBJ1-5, with D maybe TRBD1 (5 bases). V lost 3 bases and J lost 5, with 8 bases in between. The CDR3 contains 13 residues. Looked up from germline, CDR1 is ENHRY and CDR2 is SYGVKD. Here the CDR3 reads CAISEWGDQPQHF. For the CDR3, the DNA is TGTGCCATCAGTGAATGGGGGGATCAGCCCCAGCATTTT.

V and J are TRBV27 and TRBJ2-7; D is perhaps TRBD1 (6 bases). The V end was cut by 5 bases, the J end by 1 base, with 15 bases between. The CDR3 totals 15 residues. CDR1 and CDR2 from the germline V gene are MNHEY and SMNVEV (reference sequence). Written as DNA, the CDR3 is TGTGCCAGCAGTCCCCGCCCAGGACAGTCCTACGAGCAGTACTTC. Its protein product is CASSPRPGQSYEQYF.

About this clone itself: Mismatch with germline at one junction end may stem from a read error. This chain connects TRBV5-1 to TRBJ2-4; TRBD1 is a possible D gene (7 bases). Looked up from germline, CDR1 is SGHRS and CDR2 is YFSETQ. The length of the CDR3 is 14 residues. The CDR3 sequence is CASSFQGGLNIQYF. DNA of the CDR3: TGCGCCAGCAGCTTCCAGGGGGGTTTAAACATTCAGTACTTT. Full variable domain (missing parts from reference TRBV5-1 and TRBJ2-4): KAGVTQTPRYLIKTRGQQVTLSCSPISGHRSVSWYQQTPGQGLQFLFEYFSETQRNKGNFPGRFSGRQFSNSRSEMNVSTLELGDSALYLCASSFQGGLNIQYFGAGTRLSVL.

The chain joins TRBV5-1 to TRBJ2-2; 7 nucleotides match TRBD1. The CDR3 is 14 residues long. The junction had 4 bases not matched to a gene; V was cut back by 4 bases and J by 4 bases. Germline CDR1 reads SGHRS; CDR2 reads YFSETQ. CDR3 in DNA: TGCGCCAGCAGCGAACAGGGGCGCACCGGGGAGCTGTTTTTT. Translation: CASSEQGRTGELFF. Supplemented by reference TRBV5-1 and TRBJ2-2, the full variable domain reads KAGVTQTPRYLIKTRGQQVTLSCSPISGHRSVSWYQQTPGQGLQFLFEYFSETQRNKGNFPGRFSGRQFSNSRSEMNVSTLELGDSALYLCASSEQGRTGELFFGEGSRLTVL.

This chain uses TRBV9 with TRBJ2-7; 9 positions match TRBD1. The CDR3 totals 14 residues. CDR1 and CDR2 from the germline V gene are SGDLS and YYNGEE. Trimming cost V 2 bases and J 6 bases; bases outside gene matches: 6. The CDR3 DNA follows: TGTGCCAGCAGCGTCAGACAGGGGGGGGCCGAGCAGTACTTC. Residues: CASSVRQGGAEQYF.

The gene calls are TRBV9 and TRBJ1-1; the D is unclear. Germline CDR1 is SGDLS and CDR2 is YYNGEE. V dropped 0 bases and J dropped 6 bases, with 12 bases sitting between them. This CDR3 comprises 14 residues. The CDR3 spells CASSVAGSGAEAFF. DNA of the CDR3: TGTGCCAGCAGCGTAGCGGGGAGTGGGGCTGAAGCTTTCTTT.

This clone was detected a few times. The chain combines TRBV6-1 with TRBJ2-3, with TRBD2 as a possible D gene (6 bases). Trimming pared 1 base from V and 2 bases from J, leaving 10 bases between. The germline gives CDR1 MNHNS, CDR2 SASEGT. This CDR3 region has 15 residues. CDR3 protein: CASSEGVGLTDTQYF. DNA for the CDR3: TGTGCCAGCAGTGAAGGAGTGGGACTCACAGATACGCAGTATTTT.

This sequence joins TRBV11-2 and TRBJ2-7, with a tentative D call TRBD2 (6 bases). The germline gives CDR1 SGHAT, CDR2 FQNNGV. The CDR3 is 14 amino acids. Trimming removed 2 bases from V and 6 bases from J, with 14 bases in between. CDR3: CASSLSGTEGEQYF. CDR3 DNA sequence: TGTGCCAGCAGCTTATCAGGTACGGAGGGCGAGCAGTACTTC. The variable domain in full, with the rest retrieved from reference TRBV11-2 and TRBJ2-7, is EAGVAQSPRYKIIEKRQSVAFWCNPISGHATLYWYQQILGQGPKLLIQFQNNGVVDDSQLPKDRFSAERLKGVDSTLKIQPAKLEDSAVYLCASSLSGTEGEQYFGPGTRLTVT.

V usage is TRBV5-1 and J usage is TRBJ2-7; tentative D call: TRBD1 (5 bases). Germline-derived CDR1 and CDR2 are SGHRS and YFSETQ. The CDR3 spans 15 residues. The ends were cut back, 0 bases at V and 5 bases at J, with 15 bases in the middle. The DNA for the CDR3 is TGCGCCAGCAGCTTGGAGGGGCACGGTAGTCACGAGCAGTACTTC. Protein sequence: CASSLEGHGSHEQYF.

The chain links TRBV12-5 to TRBJ1-1; the D gene is possibly TRBD1 (5 bases). Germline CDR1 is LGHNT and CDR2 is FRNRAP. V lost 6 bases and J 2 bases, leaving 10 bases between the germline ends. The CDR3 consists of 13 residues. The chain's CDR3 is CASGSQGNTEAFF. The CDR3 DNA follows: TGTGCTAGTGGGTCCCAGGGAAACACTGAAGCTTTCTTT.

This clone was recorded only once. The rearrangement uses TRBV12-5 and TRBJ2-3; D remains ambiguous. In germline, CDR1 is LGHNT, CDR2 FRNRAP. V was trimmed by 7 bases and J by 2 bases, leaving 19 bases between them. The CDR3 contains 16 residues. In DNA form, the CDR3 reads TGTGCTAGTGCCTTAACCTATTCCTCCCACACAGATACGCAGTATTTT. Amino acid sequence: CASALTYSSHTDTQYF. The full variable domain, with the rest looked up from reference TRBV12-5 and TRBJ2-3, is DARVTQTPRHKVTEMGQEVTMRCQPILGHNTVFWYRQTMMQGLELLAYFRNRAPLDDSGMPKDRFSAEMPDATLATLKIQPSEPRDSAVYFCASALTYSSHTDTQYFGPGTRLTVL.

The CDR3 sequence: CASLRRGGLNLNTGELFF. The DNA for the CDR3 is TGTGCCAGCTTGAGGCGGGGGGGCCTGAATTTGAACACCGGGGAGCTGTTTTTT. The chain links TRBV7-9 to TRBJ2-2; TRBD2 matches at 9 bases. The CDR3 is 18 amino acids. Per the germline V gene, CDR1 is SEHNR and CDR2 is FQNEAQ (reference sequence). V was clipped by 8 bases and J by 1 base; unmatched bases: 14. The variable domain in full, with the rest retrieved from reference TRBV7-9 and TRBJ2-2, is DTGVSQNPRHKITKRGQNVTFRCDPISEHNRLYWYRQTLGQGPEFLTYFQNEAQLEKSRLLSDRFSAERPKGSFSTLEIQRTEQGDSAMYLCASLRRGGLNLNTGELFFGEGSRLTVL.

The V and J genes are TRBV29-1 and TRBJ2-3, with TRBD2 matching 9 bases. The germline CDR1 and CDR2 sequences are SQVTM and ANQGSEA. J gave up 3 bases and V 4 bases, and 2 bases lay outside the gene matches. The length of the CDR3 is 13 residues. CDR3 loop: CSVVLAGTDTQYF. CDR3 bases: TGCAGCGTTGTTCTAGCGGGGACAGATACGCAGTATTTT.

The CDR3 spells CASSLVGTSGGAGQFF. The CDR3 region has the DNA TGTGCCAGCAGCTTAGTAGGGACTAGCGGGGGGGCCGGGCAGTTCTTC. The chain joins TRBV7-2 to TRBJ2-1, with 16 bases identical to TRBD2. Per germline, CDR1 SGHTA and CDR2 FQGNSA. The CDR3 spans 16 residues. Trimming removed 1 base from V and 12 bases from J; junction bases left unmatched: 6.

The CDR3 loop is CASSQDGATNEKLFF. CDR3 bases: TGCGCCAGCAGCCAAGACGGTGCAACTAATGAAAAACTGTTTTTT. The chain recombines TRBV4-1 with TRBJ1-4; no definite D call. The CDR3 spans 15 residues. The V gene lost 0 bases and the J gene lost 0 bases, with 5 bases spanning the gap. Germline lookup yields CDR1 MGHRA and CDR2 YSYEKL.

This sequence joins TRBV7-3 and TRBJ2-5; 15 nucleotides line up with TRBD2. The V segment lost 3 bases and the J segment 5 bases; nucleotides outside the gene matches: 1. CDR1 and CDR2 from the germline V gene are SGHTA and FQGTGA. The CDR3 contains 15 residues. The chain's CDR3 is CASSFGTSGGETQYF. In DNA, the CDR3 is TGTGCCAGCAGCTTCGGGACTAGCGGGGGGGAGACCCAGTACTTC.

The gene calls are TRBV7-9 and TRBJ2-6; tentatively, D is TRBD1 (7 bases). This CDR3 comprises 19 residues. V was cut by 5 bases and J by 1 base, with 21 bases left in between. Germline assignment: CDR1 SEHNR and CDR2 FQNEAQ (reference sequence). CDR3 sequence: CASSRRTGGDRSGANVLTF. The CDR3 coding sequence is TGTGCCAGCAGCCGACGGACAGGAGGGGATCGGTCTGGGGCCAACGTCCTGACTTTC.

This chain joins TRBV5-1 and TRBJ1-6; D may be TRBD1 (6 bases). The CDR3 length is 14 residues. V lost 4 bases to trimming and J lost 8 bases, with 13 bases between them. CDR1 is SGHRS and CDR2 is YFSETQ in the germline V gene. The DNA of the CDR3 is TGCGCCAGCAGCCTACAGGGAGCGTATTCACCCCTCCACTTT. This encodes CASSLQGAYSPLHF.

CDR3 coding DNA: TGTGCCGTGCGGGGGGCGAATCAGCCCCAGCATTTT. Protein: CAVRGANQPQHF. The V gene is TRBV19, the J gene TRBJ1-5; tentatively, D is TRBD1 (6 bases). Germline CDR1 and CDR2: LNHDA and SQIVND (reference sequence). Trimming took 11 bases from V and 4 from J, leaving 12 bases between them. CDR3 length: 12 amino acids.

This sequence joins TRBV5-1 and TRBJ1-6; the match to TRBD1 covers 8 bases. Trimming took 3 bases from V and 7 from J; bases not matched to a gene: 3. This CDR3 is 14 amino acids long. Per germline, CDR1 SGHRS and CDR2 YFSETQ. CDR3 in amino acids: CASSSQGDNSPLHF. The DNA of the CDR3 is TGCGCCAGCAGCTCACAGGGGGACAATTCACCCCTCCACTTT.

This clone was seen a single time. The genes are TRBV20-1 and TRBJ2-1; no definite D call. Trimming stripped 4 bases from V and 8 bases from J, with 6 bases between. The CDR3 is 10 residues long. Germline V gives CDR1 DFQATT, CDR2 SNEGSKA (reference sequence). The DNA of the CDR3 is TGCAGTGCTAAGAGAGATGAGCAGTTCTTC. This sequence encodes CSAKRDEQFF.

V usage is TRBV5-4 and J usage is TRBJ2-6; D gene ambiguous. Looked up from germline, CDR1 is SGHNT and CDR2 is YYREEE (reference sequence). This CDR3 region has 16 residues. Trimming took off 0 bases at V and 0 bases at J, with 7 bases between the two ends. Here the CDR3 DNA reads TGTGCCAGCAGCTTGGACGGTCGCTCTGGGGCCAACGTCCTGACTTTC. Protein sequence: CASSLDGRSGANVLTF.

This chain connects TRBV5-1 to TRBJ2-1, with TRBD1 matching 11 bases. J gave up 6 bases and V 1 base, and 9 bases lay outside the gene matches. The CDR3 spans 17 residues. CDR1 and CDR2 from the germline V gene are SGHRS and YFSETQ. CDR3 protein: CASSLRTGGVRGNEQFF. Here the CDR3 DNA reads TGCGCCAGCAGCTTGAGGACAGGGGGCGTGCGGGGCAATGAGCAGTTCTTC.

This clone was seen only a few times. The CDR3 region has the DNA TGCAGCGTTGTAACAGGGGTGAATCAGCCCCAGCATTTT. Translation gives CSVVTGVNQPQHF. V usage is TRBV29-1 and J usage is TRBJ1-5, with 7 nucleotides matching TRBD1. V was clipped by 4 bases and J by 4 bases; unmatched bases: 4. Germline V gene sequence: CDR1 SQVTM, CDR2 ANQGSEA. This CDR3 is built from 13 residues.

This chain links TRBV5-5 with TRBJ1-2, with 8 nucleotides matching TRBD1. The CDR3 sequence is 14 residues long. V gave up 4 bases and J gave up 4 bases; unmatched junction bases: 6. Per germline, CDR1 SGHKS and CDR2 YYEKEE (reference sequence). The CDR3 nucleotides are TGTGCCAGCAGCCGGGACAGGAACATCTATGGCTACACCTTC. The encoded protein is CASSRDRNIYGYTF.